This TCR beta chain originates from a study of blood T cell repertoires in COVID-19. TCRdb keeps only in-frame clones here, not all; method: immunoSEQ multiplex PCR. The table includes over 250,000 clones, 75% to 95% detected once. Germline V gene data show CDR1 as SQVTM and CDR2 as ANQGSEA. The CDR3 is made up of 15 amino acids. The material sequenced was peripheral blood. The clonotype originates from a person aged 18-29 years with COVID-19, enrolled during active disease. The chain has TRBV29-1 and TRBJ2-5, with 9 bases that match TRBD1. The CDR3 reads CRTPGTGSLQETQYF. The CDR3 DNA reads TGCAGGACACCCGGGACAGGGAGCCTCCAAGAGACCCAGTACTTC. Based on the CDR3 plus reference TRBV29-1 and TRBJ2-5, the full variable domain is SAVISQKPSRDICQRGTSLTIQCQVDSQVTMMFWYRQQPGQSLTLIATANQGSEATYESGFVIDKFPISRPNLTFSTLTVSNMSPEDSSIYLCRTPGTGSLQETQYFGPGTRLLVL.